This T cell receptor beta chain was sequenced during a study of blood T cells in healthy people across ages (dated by TCRdb to between 2014 and 2017). General notes on the study: Template switching captured roughly one uniquely barcoded TCR beta cDNA molecule per two T cells in model experiments. To track age-related changes in TCR beta repertoire diversity, the study relied on deep sequencing normalized with unique cDNA molecular identifiers. Donors were grouped into four age groups: young (average roughly 15 years), middle-aged (over 35), aged (62) and long-lived (approximately 81). To avoid experimental bias, donors of different ages were distributed randomly across sequencing lanes. The study analyzed two additional independent replicas of 1 million unique cDNA reads from the same blood draw for two donors, one aged 18 to 29 and one aged 80 or older. What the work shows at the level of the full study, not this receptor alone: As age increased, observed TCR beta diversity per million T cells dropped in a roughly linear way, and a significant reduction was already evident by age about 40. A strong correlation was found between observed TCR beta diversity and the percentage of naive T cells measured by flow cytometry. Because the CMV infection status of the donors was unknown, age-related changes in expanded clonotypes may potentially have been confounded. Estimates of total diversity from one million sequenced T cells were regarded as lower bounds and underestimates. The long-lived group showed more naive CD4+ T cells, fewer expanded clones and increased TCR diversity than the aged group, suggesting age selection. Since profiling was done on bulk unsorted PBMCs, naive and antigen-experienced compartments could not be conclusively compared.

With regard to this clonotype: Its antigen is currently not known. No base quality values were provided; no much bigger clone lies one nucleotide off.

The roughly 38 donors, aged about 6 to 100 years, were systemically healthy Caucasian individuals from Russia. Each donor gave around 9.9 milliliters of peripheral blood, collected into EDTA-treated Vacutainer tubes. Ficoll-Paque density-gradient centrifugation was used to isolate PBMCs, with at least 6.5 million obtained per sample. Trizol reagent was used to extract total RNA from PBMCs, with at least 5.5 micrograms per sample. For every donor, an aliquot of PBMCs went through flow cytometry to measure the percentages of naive CD45RAhigh/CD27high T cells. The V end loses 2 bases and the J end loses 2 bases, and a stretch of 13 bases separates them. CDR1 and CDR2, per the germline V gene, are SGDLS and YYNGEE. The CDR3 runs 15 residues from the cysteine to the phenylalanine. The DNA shown is the 45-base CDR3, in frame from base 1. The library was made by 5' RACE. The listed sequencing device is Illumina HiSeq 2500. A second roughly 7 to 11 cycle PCR used a sample-barcoded 5' primer and a J-beta primer mix. A unique molecular identifier was introduced onto each TCR beta cDNA molecule by a template-switch 5' adaptor carrying 12 random nucleotides. Each sample yielded at least 2.5 million CDR3-containing paired-end reads. The Mint cDNA synthesis kit, primed by a TRBC-specific oligonucleotide, was used to synthesize first-strand cDNA from all RNA. Following uracil-DNA glycosylase treatment, all cDNA underwent a first 18-cycle PCR with the universal primers M1SS and BC2_uni_R. On the study's bioinformatics: For normalization, 1 million high-quality reads were randomly selected from each sample, with every read carrying a distinct molecular identifier. Instead of being binned into consensus sequences, reads with shared molecular identifiers were discarded. MiTCR, set to a Q25 quality threshold and the strictest error-elimination algorithm, was used for CDR3 identification, clonotype clustering and error correction. Lower-bound total TCR beta diversity was estimated with a nonparametric unseen species model using Euler transformation. TCRdb trimmed the raw reads at Q25, called clones with MiXCR and kept productive beta chains. Entries that share a CDR3 protein sequence are merged under the most common genes and DNA. In this record, the V and J calls reflect TCRdb's handling and not the investigators' own analysis. A total of some 550,000 distinct CDR3 sequences appear in this sample, about 45% of them only once. 20% to 25% of the sample is in the top ten clones.

This TCR was recovered from a man aged 80 or over in good health. The chain couples TRBV9 to TRBJ2-5; no D segment can be confidently identified. The sample was blood. The CDR3: CASSVSGRPQETQYF. The nucleotide sequence reads as follows: TGTGCCAGCAGCGTCTCCGGCAGACCGCAAGAGACCCAGTACTTC.